The count of the clone carrying this T cell receptor (beta chain) is one. These data belong to a study of blood T cell repertoires in COVID-19. This CDR3 has 15 amino acids. Germline CDR1 and CDR2: SGHRS and YFSETQ. V was trimmed by 0 bases and J by 2 bases, leaving 12 bases between them. Some clones are missing from TCRdb's copy, which holds only in-frame ones; the method was immunoSEQ multiplex PCR. This sample carries under 150,000 clones, 85% to 90% of them seen once, and the ten largest clones take less than 2%. Sequencing was carried out using peripheral blood. This TCR derives from a human donor in a cohort sampled during active COVID-19. This sequence joins TRBV5-1 and TRBJ2-7, with D possibly being TRBD1 (6 bases). The CDR3 DNA follows: TGCGCCAGCAGCTTGGCGGGGACAACCCCCTACGAGCAGTACTTC. Translated, it gives CASSLAGTTPYEQYF.